This record covers a single T cell receptor (beta chain). These data belong to a study of cytomegalovirus exposure and HLA in healthy donors. This table comes from immunoSEQ multiplex PCR, and its TCRdb copy is limited to in-frame clones, with some not included. The table lists nearly 200,000 clones, around 84% of them singletons. The sequence was collected from a woman in her 30s in good health and CMV-seropositive. The sequencing sample was made of PBMCs.

DNA for the CDR3: TGTGCCACCAACCCCCCGAGGAGGGTTCATGAAAAACTGTTTTTT. Translation: CATNPPRRVHEKLFF. J is TRBJ1-4 and V is TRBV2; no definite D call. The CDR3 runs 15 residues. Looked up from germline, CDR1 is SNHLY and CDR2 is FYNNEI. V was cut by 10 bases and J by 6 bases, with 21 bases left in between.